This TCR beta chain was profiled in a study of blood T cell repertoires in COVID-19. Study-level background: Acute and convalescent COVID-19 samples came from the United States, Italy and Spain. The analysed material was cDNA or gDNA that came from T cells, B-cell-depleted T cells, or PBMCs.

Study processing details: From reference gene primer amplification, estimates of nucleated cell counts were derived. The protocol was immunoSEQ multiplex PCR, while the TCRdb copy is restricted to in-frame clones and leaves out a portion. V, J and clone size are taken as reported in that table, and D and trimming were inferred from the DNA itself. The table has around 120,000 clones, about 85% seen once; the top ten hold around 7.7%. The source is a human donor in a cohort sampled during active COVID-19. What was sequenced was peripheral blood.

This CDR3 is CASSPTGGNEQFF. The CDR3 DNA sequence: TGTGCCAGCTCACCGACAGGGGGAAATGAGCAGTTCTTC. The V and J genes are TRBV18 and TRBJ2-1, with TRBD1 matching over 9 bases. Germline assignment: CDR1 KGHSH and CDR2 LQKENI. CDR3 length: 13 residues. Trimming cost V 3 bases and J 7 bases; bases outside gene matches: 1.